The 20 T cell receptor beta chains in this list originate from one sample, sequenced in a study of shared clonotypes between healthy human individuals. Assay used: immunoSEQ multiplex PCR; TCRdb lists only in-frame clones, some missing. The sample yields 1,500,000 or so clones, roughly 96% seen once. Sequencing was carried out using naive CD4+ T cells sorted from blood. Subset reported: CD45RA+ positively selected. Receptor source: a man aged 30 to 45 in good health.

This chain connects TRBV18 to TRBJ2-5, with TRBD2 matching over 12 bases. After removal of 7 bases from V and 5 bases from J, the junction contained 8 bases not matched to a gene. This CDR3 has 15 residues. Germline V gene lookup returns CDR1 KGHSH and CDR2 LQKENI. DNA of the CDR3: TGTGCCAGCTACTGGACTAGCGGGAACTCGGAGACCCAGTACTTC. It is translated as CASYWTSGNSETQYF.

The V call is TRBV5-4, the J call TRBJ2-7; 8 bases map to TRBD2. Per germline, CDR1 SGHNT and CDR2 YYREEE (reference sequence). The CDR3 has 16 residues. J gave up 0 bases and V 0 bases, and 5 bases lay outside the gene matches. In nucleotides, the CDR3 is TGTGCCAGCAGCTTGGACGGCGGGAGGAGCTCCTACGAGCAGTACTTC. Its protein product is CASSLDGGRSSYEQYF.

The chain combines TRBV6-4 with TRBJ2-1; the D gene is possibly TRBD2 (5 bases). Germline CDR1 is MRHNA and CDR2 is SNTAGT. V shed 5 bases and J shed 13 bases, with 15 bases lying between them. The CDR3 loop spans 12 amino acids. Here the CDR3 DNA reads TGTGCCAGCAGTCGGGCTGGTGGGAGTCAGTTCTTC. It codes for CASSRAGGSQFF.

V usage is TRBV28 and J usage is TRBJ1-5, with D perhaps matching TRBD1 (6 bases). The CDR3 spans 15 residues. V was pared by 2 bases and J by 2 bases, with 10 bases between. The V gene's germline CDR1 is MDHEN and CDR2 SYDVKM. The CDR3 loop reads CASSLPRGGNQPQHF. The DNA for the CDR3 is TGTGCCAGCAGTTTACCCAGGGGTGGCAATCAGCCCCAGCATTTT. Using reference TRBV28 and TRBJ1-5 for the parts outside the CDR3, the full variable domain is DVKVTQSSRYLVKRTGEKVFLECVQDMDHENMFWYRQDPGLGLRLIYFSYDVKMKEKGDIPEGYSVSREKKERFSLILESASTNQTSMYLCASSLPRGGNQPQHFGDGTRLSIL.

The V call is TRBV7-8, the J call TRBJ2-5; 10 bases agree with TRBD1. Germline lookup yields CDR1 SGHVS and CDR2 FQNEAQ. The trim removed 1 base at V and 4 bases at J, leaving 3 bases unmatched. This CDR3 region has 15 residues. CDR3 loop: CASSLGTGGRETQYF. The CDR3 DNA reads TGTGCCAGCAGCTTAGGGACAGGGGGAAGAGAGACCCAGTACTTC.

This sequence joins TRBV2 and TRBJ1-5; 7 bases are a match to TRBD1. CDR3 size: 14 residues. The germline V gene has CDR1 SNHLY and CDR2 FYNNEI. Trimming took 6 bases from V and 0 from J; bases not matched to a gene: 2. The CDR3: CASRDRNSNQPQHF. The CDR3 nucleotides are TGTGCCAGCAGGGACAGGAATAGCAATCAGCCCCAGCATTTT.

This clone was seen only once. The chain has TRBV15 and TRBJ2-1, with 9 nucleotides matching TRBD2. Germline-derived CDR1 and CDR2 are LNHNV and YYDKDF (reference sequence). With 1 base clipped from V and 6 bases from J, the junction kept 19 bases outside the gene matches. This CDR3 contains 20 residues. CDR3: CATSRVLGTSPGRVSNEQFF. DNA of the CDR3: TGTGCCACCAGCAGAGTCCTCGGGACTAGCCCAGGACGGGTCTCCAATGAGCAGTTCTTC.

The CDR3 DNA reads TGTGCCAGCAGCAACCCGACAGGATATCCCTACGAGCAGTACTTC. Translation gives CASSNPTGYPYEQYF. The chain links TRBV5-6 to TRBJ2-7; TRBD1 is a possible D gene (6 bases). Germline V gives CDR1 SGHDT, CDR2 YYEEEE. This CDR3 region has 15 residues. V dropped 4 bases and J dropped 2 bases, with 16 bases sitting between them. Using reference TRBV5-6 and TRBJ2-7 for the parts outside the CDR3, the full variable domain is DAGVTQSPTHLIKTRGQQVTLRCSPKSGHDTVSWYQQALGQGPQFIFQYYEEEERQRGNFPDRFSGHQFPNYSSELNVNALLLGDSALYLCASSNPTGYPYEQYFGPGTRLTVT.

Only one count was recorded for this clone. This chain links TRBV5-4 with TRBJ2-5, with 8 bases lining up with TRBD2. The germline gives CDR1 SGHNT, CDR2 YYREEE (reference sequence). The CDR3 has 16 residues. V was clipped by 4 bases and J by 5 bases; unmatched bases: 13. The CDR3 here is CASSTPRSGSVETQYF. Here the CDR3 DNA reads TGTGCCAGCAGCACACCGAGGAGCGGGAGCGTTGAGACCCAGTACTTC.

CDR3 sequence (DNA): TGTGCCAGCAGCTTAATGAGGCGGGAGTATGGCACCGGGGAGCTGTTTTTT. Amino acid sequence: CASSLMRREYGTGELFF. V is TRBV7-2 and J is TRBJ2-2, with 7 positions matching TRBD2. The V and J ends lost 2 bases and 4 bases, in that order; junction bases with no gene match: 10. Germline V gives CDR1 SGHTA, CDR2 FQGNSA. The CDR3 loop spans 17 amino acids.

The rearrangement uses TRBV5-6 and TRBJ2-2; D is perhaps TRBD1 or TRBD2 (5 bases each). Trimming cost V 4 bases and J 4 bases, with 17 bases left between them. CDR3 length: 16 amino acids. Germline lookup yields CDR1 SGHDT and CDR2 YYEEEE. CDR3 in amino acids: CASSPFGYGATGELFF. The DNA of the CDR3 is TGTGCCAGCAGCCCCTTCGGGTACGGGGCCACCGGGGAGCTGTTTTTT.

This rearrangement joins TRBV9 to TRBJ2-3; 8 positions agree with TRBD2. The length of the CDR3 is 15 residues. Per germline, CDR1 SGDLS and CDR2 YYNGEE. After removal of 5 bases from V and 0 bases from J, the junction contained 5 bases not matched to a gene. The DNA for the CDR3 is TGTGCCAGCAGTCTTAGCGGGACCAGCACAGATACGCAGTATTTT. It specifies CASSLSGTSTDTQYF.

The V and J genes are TRBV14 and TRBJ1-3; D gene unclear. CDR3 length: 12 amino acids. Trimming shortened V by 5 bases and J by 5 bases, and 7 bases separated the two germline ends. Germline values: CDR1 SGHDN, CDR2 FVKESK. CDR3 amino acids: CASSWDRNTIYF. As DNA, the CDR3 is TGTGCCAGCAGCTGGGATAGAAACACCATATATTTT. The full variable domain, completed using reference TRBV14 and TRBJ1-3, is EAGVTQFPSHSVIEKGQTVTLRCDPISGHDNLYWYRRVMGKEIKFLLHFVKESKQDESGMPNNRFLAERTGGTYSTLKVQPAELEDSGVYFCASSWDRNTIYFGEGSWLTVV.

V usage is TRBV18 and J usage is TRBJ2-1; D perhaps matches TRBD2 (5 bases). V lost 1 base to trimming and J lost 2 bases, with 12 bases between them. CDR3 length equals 16 residues. Per germline, CDR1 KGHSH and CDR2 LQKENI. The CDR3 DNA reads TGTGCCAGCTCACCACTTCGAGCGGAGACCTACAATGAGCAGTTCTTC. Its translation: CASSPLRAETYNEQFF.

The gene calls are TRBV10-2 and TRBJ2-3; D is possibly TRBD1 or TRBD2 (5 bases each). The CDR3 runs 13 residues. From germline, CDR1 is WSHSY and CDR2 SAAADI. V shed 6 bases and J shed 0 bases, with 7 bases lying between them. CDR3 in amino acids: CASRGRSTDTQYF. DNA of the CDR3: TGCGCCAGCAGGGGACGGAGCACAGATACGCAGTATTTT.

This chain connects TRBV27 to TRBJ1-5, with D possibly being TRBD1 (6 bases). The V gene lost 6 bases and the J gene lost 5 bases, with 14 bases spanning the gap. The CDR3 contains 14 residues. Germline CDR1 reads MNHEY; CDR2 reads SMNVEV (reference sequence). This CDR3 reads CASSSWDKHQPQHF. The DNA for the CDR3 is TGTGCCAGCAGCTCATGGGACAAGCATCAGCCCCAGCATTTT.

The chain combines TRBV28 with TRBJ2-3; 14 nucleotides align to TRBD2. Germline-derived CDR1 and CDR2 are MDHEN and SYDVKM. The length of the CDR3 is 15 residues. V lost 4 bases and J lost 6; bases outside the gene matches: 3. This chain's CDR3 is CASSYGTSGSDTQYF. The CDR3 coding sequence is TGTGCCAGCAGTTACGGGACTAGCGGGAGTGATACGCAGTATTTT.

This chain connects TRBV9 to TRBJ2-2; 7 bases are shared with TRBD2. V lost 4 bases, J lost 0 bases, and 9 bases stayed unmatched. The CDR3 has 17 residues. The germline gives CDR1 SGDLS, CDR2 YYNGEE. For the CDR3, the DNA is TGTGCCAGCAGCCCAACTAGCGTGCTTACGAACACCGGGGAGCTGTTTTTT. This sequence encodes CASSPTSVLTNTGELFF.

The V call is TRBV7-2, the J call TRBJ2-2; the D gene is possibly TRBD1 (5 bases). The ends were cut back, 3 bases at V and 3 bases at J, with 8 bases in the middle. This CDR3 has 14 residues. The V gene's germline CDR1 is SGHTA and CDR2 FQGNSA. The CDR3 DNA sequence: TGTGCCAGCAGCTTTACAGGATACACCGGGGAGCTGTTTTTT. Protein: CASSFTGYTGELFF.

This clone occurred once. The identical CDR3 is also encoded by other nucleotide sequences in the sample. The chain carries TRBV9 and TRBJ2-5; D is uncertain. The germline V and J ends were trimmed by 0 bases and 2 bases, with 5 bases remaining between them. In germline, CDR1 is SGDLS, CDR2 YYNGEE. This CDR3 spans 13 amino acids. As DNA, the CDR3 is TGTGCCAGCAGCGTAGGTGGACAAGAGACCCAGTACTTC. Translating it yields CASSVGGQETQYF.